This TCR beta chain was captured in a study of metastatic and nonmetastatic thyroid tumors. Thyroid surgery took place with no prior treatment in any patient. V lost 2 bases to trimming and J lost 5 bases; unmatched junction nucleotides: 11. Germline V gene sequence: CDR1 SQVTM, CDR2 ANQGSEA. This CDR3 spans 15 amino acids. This clone has ten or more counts. A much more abundant neighbour one base away suggests this may be a read error. Distinct nucleotide sequences in the sample also encode this CDR3. Using MiXCR, TCRdb re-called clones from the PCR reads. Seen here are 15,000 to 20,000 clones, approximately 25% observed once, and the top ten hold just over 15%.

J is TRBJ1-2 and V is TRBV29-1, with 7 bases fitting TRBD1. The material sequenced was adjacent normal tissue. The source of this sequence is a female donor with papillary thyroid cancer or a benign thyroid nodule (not recorded which). Some clones in this sample may be carry-over from other donors' samples. CDR3 amino acids: CSVELPDRRGYGYTF. The CDR3, as DNA: TGCAGCGTTGAACTGCCGGACAGGAGGGGTTATGGCTACACCTTC.